This T cell receptor (beta chain) was sequenced for a study of T cells in women clearing cervical HPV infection. Study at large: Case blood drawn at lesion detection; control blood after infection cleared.

Some clones are missing from TCRdb's copy, which holds only in-frame ones; the method was immunoSEQ multiplex PCR. The sample data list roughly 30,000 clones. J was trimmed by 0 bases and V by 6 bases; bases with no gene match: 6. From germline, CDR1 is SNHLY and CDR2 FYNNEI. The CDR3 has 15 residues. On this clone itself: The read ends 3 residues before the CDR3 terminus; that terminus is restored from the germline J gene.

Material for sequencing was blood buffy coat. The V gene is TRBV2, the J gene TRBJ1-2, with TRBD1 matching 8 bases. This clonotype was obtained from a woman between 18 and 70 years old with a cervical HPV16 infection that either progressed to CIN3+ or cleared (not recorded which). Partial CDR3 DNA: TGTGCCAGCAGCCCCGACAGGGGTGCTAACTATGGC. Its protein is CASSPDRGANYG. The full CDR3 protein is CASSPDRGANYGYTF.